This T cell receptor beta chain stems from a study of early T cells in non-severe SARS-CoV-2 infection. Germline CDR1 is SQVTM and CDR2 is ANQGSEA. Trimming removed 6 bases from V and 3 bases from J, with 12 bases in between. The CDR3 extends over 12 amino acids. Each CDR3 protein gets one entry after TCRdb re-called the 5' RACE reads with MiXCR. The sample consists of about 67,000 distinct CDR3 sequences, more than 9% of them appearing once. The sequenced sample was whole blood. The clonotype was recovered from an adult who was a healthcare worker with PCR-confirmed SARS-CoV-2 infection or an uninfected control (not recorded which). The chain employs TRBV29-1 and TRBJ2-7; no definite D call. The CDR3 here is CSVIDWDYEQYF. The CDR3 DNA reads TGCAGCGTGATTGACTGGGACTACGAGCAGTACTTC.